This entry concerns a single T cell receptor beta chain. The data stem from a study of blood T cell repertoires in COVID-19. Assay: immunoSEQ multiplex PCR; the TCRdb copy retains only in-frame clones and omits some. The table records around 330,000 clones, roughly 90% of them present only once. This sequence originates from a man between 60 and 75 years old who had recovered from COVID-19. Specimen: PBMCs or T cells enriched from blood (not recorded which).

CDR3 amino acids: CASSSYRYEQYF. CDR3 DNA sequence: TGTGCCAGCAGTTCATACAGGTACGAGCAGTACTTC. The V call is TRBV28, the J call TRBJ2-7; perhaps TRBD1 as D (5 bases). Between the trimmed V and J ends, which lost 4 bases and 4 bases, there was a span of 8 bases. Germline CDR1 reads MDHEN; CDR2 reads SYDVKM. The CDR3 length is 12 residues.